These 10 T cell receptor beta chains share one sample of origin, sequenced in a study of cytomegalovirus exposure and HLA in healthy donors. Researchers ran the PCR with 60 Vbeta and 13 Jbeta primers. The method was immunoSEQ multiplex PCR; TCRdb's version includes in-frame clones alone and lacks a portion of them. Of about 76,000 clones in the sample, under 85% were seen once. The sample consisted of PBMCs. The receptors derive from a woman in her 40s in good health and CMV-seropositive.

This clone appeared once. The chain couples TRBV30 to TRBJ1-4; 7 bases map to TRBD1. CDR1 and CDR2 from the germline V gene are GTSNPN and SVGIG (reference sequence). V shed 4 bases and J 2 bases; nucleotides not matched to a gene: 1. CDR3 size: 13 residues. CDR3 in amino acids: CAWTGGTNEKLFF. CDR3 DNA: TGTGCCTGGACAGGGGGGACTAATGAAAAACTGTTTTTT.

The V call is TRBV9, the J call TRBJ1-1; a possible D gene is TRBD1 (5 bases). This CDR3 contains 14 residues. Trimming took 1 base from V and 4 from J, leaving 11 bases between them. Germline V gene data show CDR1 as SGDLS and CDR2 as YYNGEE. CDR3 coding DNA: TGTGCCAGCAGCGTATCATCGGGGGGCACTGAAGCTTTCTTT. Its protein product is CASSVSSGGTEAFF.

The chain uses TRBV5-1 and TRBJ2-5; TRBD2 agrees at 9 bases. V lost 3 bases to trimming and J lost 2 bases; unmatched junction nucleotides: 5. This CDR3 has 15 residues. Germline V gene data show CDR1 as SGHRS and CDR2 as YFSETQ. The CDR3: CASSSPSGAQETQYF. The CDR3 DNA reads TGCGCCAGCAGCTCGCCTAGCGGGGCACAAGAGACCCAGTACTTC. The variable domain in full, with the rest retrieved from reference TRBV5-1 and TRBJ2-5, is KAGVTQTPRYLIKTRGQQVTLSCSPISGHRSVSWYQQTPGQGLQFLFEYFSETQRNKGNFPGRFSGRQFSNSRSEMNVSTLELGDSALYLCASSSPSGAQETQYFGPGTRLLVL.

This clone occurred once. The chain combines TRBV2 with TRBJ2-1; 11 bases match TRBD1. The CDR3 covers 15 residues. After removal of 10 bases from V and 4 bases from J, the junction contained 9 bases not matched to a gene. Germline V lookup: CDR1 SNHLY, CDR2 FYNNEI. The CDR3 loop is CAIKRGQGVYNEQFF. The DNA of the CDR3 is TGTGCCATCAAAAGGGGACAGGGGGTGTACAATGAGCAGTTCTTC.

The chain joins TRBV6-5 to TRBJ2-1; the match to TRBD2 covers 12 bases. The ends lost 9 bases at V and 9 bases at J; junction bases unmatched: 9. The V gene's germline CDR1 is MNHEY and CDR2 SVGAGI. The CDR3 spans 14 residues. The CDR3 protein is CASSRTSGVGEQFF. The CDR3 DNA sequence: TGTGCCAGTTCTCGGACTAGCGGGGTGGGTGAGCAGTTCTTC.

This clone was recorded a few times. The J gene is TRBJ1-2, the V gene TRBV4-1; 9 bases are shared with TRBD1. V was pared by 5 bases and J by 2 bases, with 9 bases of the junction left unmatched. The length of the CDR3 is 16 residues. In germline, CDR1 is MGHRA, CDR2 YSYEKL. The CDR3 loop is CASSYRTGAANYGYTF. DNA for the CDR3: TGCGCCAGCAGCTACCGGACAGGGGCCGCCAACTATGGCTACACCTTC.

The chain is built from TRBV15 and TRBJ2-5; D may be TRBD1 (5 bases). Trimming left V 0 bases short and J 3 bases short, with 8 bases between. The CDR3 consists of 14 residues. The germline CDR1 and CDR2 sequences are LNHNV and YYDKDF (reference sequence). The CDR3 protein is CATSRDSGKETQYF. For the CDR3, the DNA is TGTGCCACCAGCAGAGATTCAGGGAAAGAGACCCAGTACTTC.

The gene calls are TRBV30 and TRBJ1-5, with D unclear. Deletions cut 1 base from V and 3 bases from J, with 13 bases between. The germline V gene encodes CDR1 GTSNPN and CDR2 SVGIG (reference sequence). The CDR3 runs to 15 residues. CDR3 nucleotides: TGTGCCTGGAGTGCCCTAACGGTTATCAATCAGCCCCAGCATTTT. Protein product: CAWSALTVINQPQHF.

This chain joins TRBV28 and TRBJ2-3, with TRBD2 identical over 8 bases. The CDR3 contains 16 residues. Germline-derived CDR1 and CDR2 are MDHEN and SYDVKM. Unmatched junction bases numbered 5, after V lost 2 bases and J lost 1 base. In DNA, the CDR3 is TGTGCCAGCAGTTTAGGGGGAGCGGGGGGCACAGATACGCAGTATTTT. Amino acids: CASSLGGAGGTDTQYF. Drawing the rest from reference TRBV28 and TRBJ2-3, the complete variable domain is DVKVTQSSRYLVKRTGEKVFLECVQDMDHENMFWYRQDPGLGLRLIYFSYDVKMKEKGDIPEGYSVSREKKERFSLILESASTNQTSMYLCASSLGGAGGTDTQYFGPGTRLTVL.

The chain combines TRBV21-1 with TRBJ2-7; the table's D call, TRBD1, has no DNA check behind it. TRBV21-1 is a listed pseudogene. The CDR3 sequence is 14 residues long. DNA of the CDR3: TGTGCCAGCAGCAAAGGCAGGATCAACTACGAGCAGTACTTC. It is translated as CASSKGRINYEQYF.